The 11 T cell receptor beta chains listed next were all sequenced from one sample in a study of blood T cell repertoires in COVID-19. The protocol was immunoSEQ multiplex PCR, while the TCRdb copy is restricted to in-frame clones and leaves out a portion. The sample has approximately 25,000 clones; 92% are singletons. The sample consisted of peripheral blood. The receptors originated from a man in his 70s with active COVID-19.

The rearrangement joins TRBV28 to TRBJ2-3; 9 nucleotides agree with TRBD2. CDR1 and CDR2 (germline): MDHEN, SYDVKM. There are 15 residues in the CDR3. After removal of 2 bases from V and 1 base from J, the junction contained 1 base not matched to a gene. The CDR3 DNA reads TGTGCCAGCAGTTTAGCGGGGGGGGGCACAGATACGCAGTATTTT. Protein: CASSLAGGGTDTQYF.

The chain couples TRBV11-2 to TRBJ2-7, with 9 positions matching TRBD1. This CDR3 has 14 residues. Germline-derived CDR1 and CDR2 are SGHAT and FQNNGV. V shed 3 bases, J shed 4 bases, and the junction held 4 bases outside the gene matches. The CDR3 nucleotides read TGTGCCAGCAGCTTCGGACAGGGGAGGTACGAGCAGTACTTC. It translates to CASSFGQGRYEQYF.

This clone was counted once. The chain employs TRBV18 and TRBJ2-7; maybe TRBD2 (7 bases). Deletions cut 2 bases from V and 1 base from J, with 12 bases between. The germline CDR1 and CDR2 sequences are KGHSH and LQKENI. This CDR3 contains 15 residues. The CDR3 spells CASSPVRGGSYEQYF. The CDR3 bases are TGTGCCAGCTCACCAGTGAGGGGGGGTTCCTACGAGCAGTACTTC.

This rearrangement joins TRBV19 to TRBJ1-6, with 7 nucleotides matching TRBD1. The germline V gene encodes CDR1 LNHDA and CDR2 SQIVND (reference sequence). J lost 16 bases, V lost 5 bases, and 17 bases had no gene match. This CDR3 region has 15 residues. The CDR3 DNA sequence: TGTGCCAGTAGTTTTCCGGGACAGCAAAAGCAGGGGCTCCACTTT. Protein sequence: CASSFPGQQKQGLHF.

The chain employs TRBV5-1 and TRBJ1-4; no firm D call. This CDR3 comprises 16 residues. Germline-derived CDR1 and CDR2 are SGHRS and YFSETQ. V was trimmed by 0 bases and J by 2 bases, leaving 11 bases between them. The CDR3 DNA sequence: TGCGCCAGCAGCTTGGCCGGCGGGGTGACTAATGAAAAACTGTTTTTT. Encoded protein: CASSLAGGVTNEKLFF.

The rearrangement joins TRBV4-2 to TRBJ2-1, with 11 bases identical to TRBD2. CDR1 and CDR2 from the germline V gene are LGHNA and YNFKEQ. The CDR3 runs 18 residues. The ends lost 4 bases at V and 3 bases at J; junction bases unmatched: 11. CDR3 DNA sequence: TGTGCCAGCAGCCTTGGACTAGCGGGCGGCGACTACTACAATGAGCAGTTCTTC. Residues: CASSLGLAGGDYYNEQFF.

Comments on this clone: Within the sample, other DNA sequences also encode this same CDR3. This chain connects TRBV13 to TRBJ2-7; maybe TRBD2 (7 bases). The CDR3 length is 14 residues. Trimming pared 1 base from V and 3 bases from J, leaving 10 bases between. Germline V gene sequence: CDR1 PRHDT, CDR2 FYEKMQ (reference sequence). The CDR3 region is CASSLAGGGYEQYF. The CDR3 DNA is TGTGCCAGCAGCTTAGCGGGGGGCGGCTACGAGCAGTACTTC.

The V call is TRBV6-2 or TRBV6-3, the J call TRBJ2-1, with 10 positions matching TRBD1. The CDR3 covers 16 residues. V was clipped by 4 bases and J by 8 bases; unmatched bases: 11. Germline CDR1 is MNHEY and CDR2 is SVGEGT. CDR3 amino acids: CASSSRQGAQSHEQFF. CDR3 sequence (DNA): TGTGCCAGCAGTTCGCGACAGGGGGCACAGTCGCATGAGCAGTTCTTC.

The chain combines TRBV18 with TRBJ1-1; 8 nucleotides agree with TRBD1. CDR3 size: 13 residues. Per the germline V gene, CDR1 is KGHSH and CDR2 is LQKENI. J was trimmed by 7 bases and V by 5 bases; bases with no gene match: 6. CDR3 sequence (DNA): TGTGCCAGCTCAGCCGGGACAGGCAGTGAAGCTTTCTTT. It is translated as CASSAGTGSEAFF.

The chain carries TRBV5-1 and TRBJ1-6; TRBD1 matches 7 bases. With V trimmed by 0 bases and J by 6 bases, 0 bases remained unmatched. The V gene's germline CDR1 is SGHRS and CDR2 YFSETQ. The CDR3 loop spans 14 amino acids. The CDR3 spells CASSLAGGNSPLHF. In DNA, the CDR3 is TGCGCCAGCAGCTTGGCAGGGGGTAATTCACCCCTCCACTTT.

V usage is TRBV30 and J usage is TRBJ1-2; a weak D match, TRBD1 (5 bases). V was trimmed by 3 bases and J by 9 bases, leaving 20 bases between them. The CDR3 totals 14 residues. Germline CDR1 and CDR2: GTSNPN and SVGIG (reference sequence). CDR3 region: CAWSGGAVSYRYTF. The CDR3 DNA sequence: TGTGCCTGGAGCGGAGGGGCAGTTAGTTATCGCTACACCTTC.